This T cell receptor beta chain derives from a study of T-cell memory formation after mild COVID-19. General study findings and limits: CM and EM subsets held most contracting CD4+ clones; EMRA held CD8+ ones.

Germline assignment: CDR1 SGDLS and CDR2 YYNGEE. V was clipped by 4 bases and J by 5 bases; unmatched bases: 17. The CDR3 has 17 amino acids. MiXCR, applied by TCRdb to the 5' RACE reads, yields one record per CDR3 protein. The sample has 100,000 to 130,000 distinct CDR3 sequences; 13% to 15% are singletons. Details on this clonotype: What it binds is unknown.

The receptor comes from a young man who had mild COVID-19 (a few samples of this study predate the infection). Cell type and time point are not known. The sample was PBMCs or a T cell subset sorted from them (not recorded which). The chain links TRBV9 to TRBJ2-5; TRBD2 matches at 7 bases. CDR3 sequence reads: CASSSSSRWEGPETQYF. The CDR3 DNA reads as TGTGCCAGCAGCTCATCGTCCCGTTGGGAGGGTCCGGAGACCCAGTACTTC.